The clone carrying this T cell receptor (beta chain) was picked up a small number of times. Its specificity is unknown. The sample originates from a study of T-cell memory formation after mild COVID-19. Across the whole study: Among the donors, TCR clusters were largely specific to each donor. Whole-study findings and limits: The study found contracting CD4+ clones mainly in CM and EM and contracting CD8+ clones in EMRA.

TCRdb re-called the 5' RACE reads with MiXCR, one entry per CDR3 protein. The profile shows approximately 260,000 distinct CDR3 sequences, around 15% of them singletons. The germline V gene encodes CDR1 MNHEY and CDR2 SMNVEV (reference sequence). The germline V and J ends were trimmed by 6 bases and 2 bases, with 14 bases remaining between them. CDR3 length: 15 residues. This chain connects TRBV27 to TRBJ2-1; TRBD2 might be the D (6 bases). Input material: PBMCs or a T cell subset sorted from them (not recorded which). The source of this sequence is a man aged 18 to 29 who had mild COVID-19 (a few samples of this study predate the infection). Cell type and time point are not known. In nucleotides, the CDR3 is TGTGCCAGCAGCTACGCTAGCGTCCCCTACAATGAGCAGTTCTTC. Translating gives CASSYASVPYNEQFF.